The 18 T cell receptor beta chains reported below all come from one sample, sequenced in a study of lymphopenia after photon versus proton radiotherapy. The data were produced by immunoSEQ multiplex PCR, yet TCRdb's version contains in-frame clones alone and is incomplete. The sample shows tens of thousands of clones, more than 75% of them seen only once. The material sequenced was peripheral blood, taken from a patient treated with photon-based radiotherapy. These receptors originate from a man aged 45-65 years with gastric cancer.

The genes are TRBV10-2 and TRBJ1-6, with D tentatively TRBD1 (6 bases). V dropped 6 bases and J dropped 5 bases, with 11 bases sitting between them. CDR3 length equals 14 residues. Germline lookup yields CDR1 WSHSY and CDR2 SAAADI. In DNA, the CDR3 is TGCGCCAGCAGACCCGGACAGAATAATTCACCCCTCCACTTT. Protein sequence: CASRPGQNNSPLHF.

The chain uses TRBV5-5 and TRBJ1-5; maybe TRBD1 (5 bases). Trimming shortened V by 0 bases and J by 3 bases, and 13 bases separated the two germline ends. Germline V CDR1 and CDR2: SGHKS, YYEKEE (reference sequence). The CDR3 totals 16 residues. The CDR3 here is CASSLAGGTINQPQHF. The CDR3 DNA follows: TGTGCCAGCAGCTTGGCGGGGGGGACGATCAATCAGCCCCAGCATTTT. Variable domain in full (rest from reference TRBV5-5 and TRBJ1-5): DAGVTQSPTHLIKTRGQQVTLRCSPISGHKSVSWYQQVLGQGPQFIFQYYEKEERGRGNFPDRFSARQFPNYSSELNVNALLLGDSALYLCASSLAGGTINQPQHFGDGTRLSIL.

The rearrangement joins TRBV6-6 to TRBJ2-5; 7 bases match TRBD1. CDR1 and CDR2 (germline): MNHNY, SVGAGI (reference sequence). Trimming removed 5 bases from V and 2 bases from J; junction bases left unmatched: 8. The CDR3 covers 15 residues. The CDR3 region is CASSRYRDSQETQYF. As DNA, the CDR3 is TGTGCCAGCAGTCGTTACCGGGACAGTCAAGAGACCCAGTACTTC.

The rearrangement uses TRBV5-4 and TRBJ2-2, with unresolved D. CDR1 and CDR2 (germline): SGHNT, YYREEE (reference sequence). V lost 4 bases, J lost 2 bases, and 6 bases lay in between. There are 13 residues in the CDR3. CDR3 DNA: TGTGCCAGCAGCCCCCCTAACACCGGGGAGCTGTTTTTT. Its translation: CASSPPNTGELFF.

The chain links TRBV9 to TRBJ1-4; 8 nucleotides line up with TRBD1. CDR3 length equals 15 residues. Trimming took 1 base from V and 7 from J; bases not matched to a gene: 6. Germline V lookup: CDR1 SGDLS, CDR2 YYNGEE. The CDR3 is CASSVRTGSGEKLFF. DNA for the CDR3: TGTGCCAGCAGCGTACGGACAGGGAGTGGTGAAAAACTGTTTTTT.

V gene TRBV6-6 combines with J gene TRBJ2-2, with TRBD2 as a possible D gene (7 bases). CDR1 and CDR2 (germline): MNHNY, SVGAGI (reference sequence). Trimming stripped 2 bases from V and 5 bases from J, with 12 bases between. This CDR3 is 15 amino acids long. CDR3 DNA sequence: TGTGCCAGCAGTTACGGGGGGGCTAGAACCGGGGAGCTGTTTTTT. This codes for CASSYGGARTGELFF.

The chain couples TRBV27 to TRBJ2-7, with 8 positions matching TRBD1. This CDR3 is built from 13 residues. Germline values: CDR1 MNHEY, CDR2 SMNVEV (reference sequence). J lost 4 bases, V lost 5 bases, and 4 bases had no gene match. Here the CDR3 reads CASSPQGGYEQYF. DNA of the CDR3: TGTGCCAGCAGTCCACAGGGGGGATACGAGCAGTACTTC.

This clone was counted once. The chain recombines TRBV5-1 with TRBJ2-7, with TRBD1 as a possible D gene (6 bases). Trimming shortened V by 1 base and J by 0 bases, and 11 bases separated the two germline ends. This CDR3 is 15 amino acids long. CDR1 is SGHRS, CDR2 YFSETQ, per germline. The CDR3 DNA sequence: TGCGCCAGCAGCTTGTCAGGACAGAGCTCCTACGAGCAGTACTTC. Its translation: CASSLSGQSSYEQYF. Full variable domain (outside the CDR3, taken from reference TRBV5-1 and TRBJ2-7): KAGVTQTPRYLIKTRGQQVTLSCSPISGHRSVSWYQQTPGQGLQFLFEYFSETQRNKGNFPGRFSGRQFSNSRSEMNVSTLELGDSALYLCASSLSGQSSYEQYFGPGTRLTVT.

The genes are TRBV5-1 and TRBJ2-1; 10 bases map to TRBD2. V was clipped by 1 base and J by 5 bases; unmatched bases: 3. The CDR3 has 15 amino acids. Germline CDR1 reads SGHRS; CDR2 reads YFSETQ. The CDR3 region has the DNA TGCGCCAGCAGCTTGCCAGCGGGAGGGAACAATGAGCAGTTCTTC. Translated: CASSLPAGGNNEQFF.

Only one count was recorded for this clone. CDR3 amino acids: CASSRNPGGEETQYF. The CDR3 coding sequence is TGTGCCAGCAGCCGTAACCCAGGGGGTGAAGAGACCCAGTACTTC. This chain links TRBV7-6 with TRBJ2-5, with 7 positions matching TRBD1. This CDR3 spans 15 amino acids. Germline V lookup: CDR1 SGHVS, CDR2 FNYEAQ. The V segment lost 5 bases and the J segment 3 bases; nucleotides outside the gene matches: 9.

As regards this clone: Other DNA variants within this sample encode the same CDR3. This chain uses TRBV4-3 with TRBJ1-1; D unclear. This CDR3 is 15 amino acids long. V lost 4 bases, J lost 1 base, and 13 bases lay in between. Germline values: CDR1 LGHNA, CDR2 YSLEER. The chain's CDR3 is CASSPTGYGNTEAFF. CDR3 in DNA: TGCGCCAGCAGCCCCACGGGGTATGGGAACACTGAAGCTTTCTTT.

The chain uses TRBV6-5 and TRBJ2-1, with D perhaps matching TRBD1 (6 bases). The CDR3 is 14 residues long. Germline CDR1 reads MNHEY; CDR2 reads SVGAGI. The V gene lost 6 bases and the J gene lost 7 bases, with 16 bases spanning the gap. The CDR3: CASRELWGQNEQFF. For the CDR3, the DNA is TGTGCCAGCAGGGAGCTATGGGGGCAAAATGAGCAGTTCTTC.

This rearrangement joins TRBV11-2 to TRBJ2-7, with 8 bases lining up with TRBD1. Germline V gene data show CDR1 as SGHAT and CDR2 as FQNNGV. Germline trimming cut 5 bases from V and 2 bases from J; bases unmatched to any gene: 8. There are 15 residues in the CDR3. CDR3 sequence: CASSHIGQGTYEQYF. The CDR3 coding sequence is TGTGCCAGCAGCCATATTGGACAGGGCACCTACGAGCAGTACTTC.

This rearrangement joins TRBV12-5 to TRBJ2-7; TRBD1 matches 10 bases. V shed 5 bases and J 5 bases; nucleotides not matched to a gene: 6. This CDR3 is built from 14 residues. The V gene's germline CDR1 is LGHNT and CDR2 FRNRAP. DNA for the CDR3: TGTGCTAGTGGTCCCGGGACAGGGGTTCACGAGCAGTACTTC. Translating it yields CASGPGTGVHEQYF.

The rearrangement uses TRBV28 and TRBJ2-1, with 8 positions matching TRBD2. The junction had 10 bases not matched to a gene; V was cut back by 4 bases and J by 8 bases. The CDR3 is 15 residues long. Germline CDR1 is MDHEN and CDR2 is SYDVKM. Written as DNA, the CDR3 is TGTGCCAGCAGTTCCCAAGCGGGAGCCGGGTATGAGCAGTTCTTC. Protein product: CASSSQAGAGYEQFF.

In DNA, the CDR3 is TGTGCCAGCAGTAGCGGCAGGTTGGGCAATCAGCCCCAGCATTTT. Amino acid sequence: CASSSGRLGNQPQHF. The chain uses TRBV6-1 and TRBJ1-5; D is ambiguous. V gave up 5 bases and J gave up 2 bases, with 13 bases separating them. CDR1 MNHNS and CDR2 SASEGT come from the germline V gene. There are 15 residues in the CDR3.

This clone has just one count. The chain joins TRBV10-1 to TRBJ2-2, with TRBD1 as a possible D gene (5 bases). This CDR3 spans 12 amino acids. V was shortened by 6 bases and J by 4 bases, with 6 bases between the two germline ends. Germline CDR1 reads WNHNN; CDR2 reads SYGVQD (reference sequence). CDR3 sequence (DNA): TGCGCCAGCAGCAGGGCCACCGGGGAGCTGTTTTTT. Amino acid sequence: CASSRATGELFF.

This sequence joins TRBV7-2 and TRBJ2-3, with TRBD2 matching over 12 bases. Per germline, CDR1 SGHTA and CDR2 FQGNSA. The V gene end was trimmed by 4 bases and the J gene end by 4 bases; junction bases not matched to a gene: 0. The CDR3 contains 14 residues. Here the CDR3 DNA reads TGTGCCAGCAGCTGGACTAGCGGGGCAGATACGCAGTATTTT. Translating it yields CASSWTSGADTQYF. The full variable domain, in which reference TRBV7-2 and TRBJ2-3 provide the parts outside the CDR3, is GAGVSQSPSNKVTEKGKDVELRCDPISGHTALYWYRQSLGQGLEFLIYFQGNSAPDKSGLPSDRFSAERTGGSVSTLTIQRTQQEDSAVYLCASSWTSGADTQYFGPGTRLTVL.